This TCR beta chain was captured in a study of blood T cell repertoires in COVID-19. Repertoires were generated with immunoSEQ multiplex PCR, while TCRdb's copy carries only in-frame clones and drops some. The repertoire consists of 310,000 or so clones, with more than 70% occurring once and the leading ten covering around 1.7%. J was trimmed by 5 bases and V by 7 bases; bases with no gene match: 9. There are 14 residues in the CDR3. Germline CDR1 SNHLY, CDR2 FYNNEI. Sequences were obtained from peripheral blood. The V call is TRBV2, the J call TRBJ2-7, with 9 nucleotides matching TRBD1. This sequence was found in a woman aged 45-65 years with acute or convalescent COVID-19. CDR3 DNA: TGTGCCAGCAAAACCGGGACAGGGACCCACGAGCAGTACTTC. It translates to CASKTGTGTHEQYF.